Presented here are 10 T cell receptor beta chains from one specimen sequenced in a study of shared clonotypes between healthy human individuals. Here immunoSEQ multiplex PCR was the method, and the copy in TCRdb shows in-frame clones only, minus some. The table records around 2,100,000 clones, approximately 95% of them present only once. CD45RO negativity and positive selection for CCR7 defined naive CD8 cells, a population that excluded terminally differentiated effector memory CD45RA+ cells. The specimen sequenced was naive CD8+ T cells sorted from blood. The receptors originated from a man aged 18 to 35 in good health.

The J gene is TRBJ1-5, the V gene TRBV6-5; 7 bases match TRBD1. V lost 5 bases, J lost 6 bases, and 4 bases stayed unmatched. CDR1 is MNHEY, CDR2 SVGAGI, per germline. CDR3 length: 13 amino acids. The CDR3 region is CASSTGVSQPQHF. For the CDR3, the DNA is TGTGCCAGCAGTACAGGGGTGAGTCAGCCCCAGCATTTT.

The rearrangement joins TRBV9 to TRBJ1-3; 8 positions agree with TRBD1. This CDR3 is 16 amino acids long. CDR1 and CDR2 (germline): SGDLS, YYNGEE. J lost 2 bases, V lost 4 bases, and 8 bases had no gene match. The CDR3 coding sequence is TGTGCCAGCAGCTCAGCGGAGACAGGGGCTGGAAACACCATATATTTT. It translates to CASSSAETGAGNTIYF.

This clone came up once. The CDR3 sequence: CASSQEGYDEQYF. The CDR3 DNA follows: TGCGCCAGCAGCCAAGAAGGGTACGACGAGCAGTACTTC. V is TRBV4-1 and J is TRBJ2-7; D unresolved. The germline CDR1 and CDR2 sequences are MGHRA and YSYEKL. The CDR3 has 13 residues. The germline V and J ends were trimmed by 0 bases and 5 bases, with 8 bases remaining between them.

This clone has just one count. This sequence joins TRBV7-9 and TRBJ1-1; TRBD1 is a possible D gene (5 bases). This CDR3 spans 13 amino acids. Looked up from germline, CDR1 is SEHNR and CDR2 is FQNEAQ (reference sequence). Trimming shortened V by 5 bases and J by 7 bases, and 14 bases separated the two germline ends. This CDR3 is CASSGGRRLEAFF. As DNA, the CDR3 is TGTGCCAGCAGCGGGGGACGGAGACTTGAAGCTTTCTTT.

The chain joins TRBV9 to TRBJ2-7, with D possibly matching TRBD2 (6 bases). There are 20 residues in the CDR3. V dropped 3 bases and J dropped 0 bases, with 28 bases sitting between them. The germline gives CDR1 SGDLS, CDR2 YYNGEE. The CDR3 DNA sequence: TGTGCCAGCAGCGCCGGTAGCGGTCCCAAGTTGGGGCCTAGCTCCTACGAGCAGTACTTC. This translates into CASSAGSGPKLGPSSYEQYF.

The chain carries TRBV5-1 and TRBJ2-1; 14 bases are a match to TRBD2. Germline lookup yields CDR1 SGHRS and CDR2 YFSETQ. The J segment lost 10 bases and the V segment lost 0 bases, leaving 3 bases of the junction unmatched. The CDR3 has 15 residues. In DNA, the CDR3 is TGCGCCAGCAGCTTGGGACTAGCGGGAGGGTTGGAGCAGTTCTTC. Its protein product is CASSLGLAGGLEQFF.

As regards this clone: The junction differs from germline at one of its ends, possibly a read error. The chain uses TRBV19 and TRBJ1-4; 7 bases are a match to TRBD1. The CDR3 consists of 15 residues. Germline-derived CDR1 and CDR2 are LNHDA and SQIVND (reference sequence). CDR3 in DNA: TGTGCCAGTCGTATCTTCGGGACAGCAAATGAAAAACTGTTTTTT. It yields the protein CASRIFGTANEKLFF.

This chain links TRBV5-6 with TRBJ2-4; a weak D match, TRBD1 (6 bases). Germline lookup yields CDR1 SGHDT and CDR2 YYEEEE. Trimming removed 4 bases from V and 6 bases from J, with 8 bases in between. The CDR3 has 12 residues. The CDR3 loop is CASSTDRNIQYF. The CDR3, as DNA: TGTGCCAGCAGCACGGACAGAAACATTCAGTACTTC. The complete variable domain, with remaining parts taken from reference TRBV5-6 and TRBJ2-4, reads DAGVTQSPTHLIKTRGQQVTLRCSPKSGHDTVSWYQQALGQGPQFIFQYYEEEERQRGNFPDRFSGHQFPNYSSELNVNALLLGDSALYLCASSTDRNIQYFGAGTRLSVL.

A single count supports this clone. V and J are TRBV5-6 and TRBJ2-3, with TRBD2 matching 9 bases. The ends lost 3 bases at V and 5 bases at J; junction bases unmatched: 7. Germline V CDR1 and CDR2: SGHDT, YYEEEE. This CDR3 comprises 15 residues. CDR3 protein: CASSWRGGEVDTQYF. The CDR3 coding sequence is TGTGCCAGCAGCTGGCGCGGGGGGGAGGTAGATACGCAGTATTTT.

The chain has TRBV6-1 and TRBJ1-2; D uncertain. The CDR3 length is 15 residues. Germline V gene lookup returns CDR1 MNHNS and CDR2 SASEGT. V was clipped by 0 bases and J by 5 bases, with 13 bases between them. The CDR3 loop is CASSEAVGPEYGYTF. The DNA of the CDR3 is TGTGCCAGCAGTGAAGCGGTAGGGCCGGAGTATGGCTACACCTTC.